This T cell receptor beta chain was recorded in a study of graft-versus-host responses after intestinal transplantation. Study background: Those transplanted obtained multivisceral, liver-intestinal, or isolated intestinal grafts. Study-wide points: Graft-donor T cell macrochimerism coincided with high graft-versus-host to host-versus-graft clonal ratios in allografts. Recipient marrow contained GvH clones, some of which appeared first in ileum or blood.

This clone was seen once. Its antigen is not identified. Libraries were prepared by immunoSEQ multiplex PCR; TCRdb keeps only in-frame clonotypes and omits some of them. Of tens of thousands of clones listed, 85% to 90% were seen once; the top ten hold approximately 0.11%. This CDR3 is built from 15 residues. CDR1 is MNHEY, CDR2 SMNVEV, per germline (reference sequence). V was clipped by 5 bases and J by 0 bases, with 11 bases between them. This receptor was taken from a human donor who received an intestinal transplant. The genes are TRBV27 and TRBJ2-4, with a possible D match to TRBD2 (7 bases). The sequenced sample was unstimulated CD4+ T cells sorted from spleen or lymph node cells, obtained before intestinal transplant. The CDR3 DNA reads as TGTGCCAGCAGTATAGGGGGGGCAGCCAAAAACATTCAGTACTTC. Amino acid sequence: CASSIGGAAKNIQYF.